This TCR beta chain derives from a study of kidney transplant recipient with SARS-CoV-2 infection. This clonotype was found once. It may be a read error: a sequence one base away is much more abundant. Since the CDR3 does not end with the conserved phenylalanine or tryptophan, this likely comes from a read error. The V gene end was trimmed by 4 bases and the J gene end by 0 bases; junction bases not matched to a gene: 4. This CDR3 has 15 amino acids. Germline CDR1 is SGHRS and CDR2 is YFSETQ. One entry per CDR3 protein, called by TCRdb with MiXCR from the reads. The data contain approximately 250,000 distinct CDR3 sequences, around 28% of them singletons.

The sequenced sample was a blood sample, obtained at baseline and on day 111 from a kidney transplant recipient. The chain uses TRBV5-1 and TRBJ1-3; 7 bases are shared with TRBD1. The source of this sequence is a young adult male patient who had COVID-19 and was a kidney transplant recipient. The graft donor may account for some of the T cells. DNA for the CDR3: TGCGCCAGCAGCCTGGGACAGAGCTCTGGAAACACCATATATTCT. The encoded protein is CASSLGQSSGNTIYS.